Below, 26 T cell receptor beta chains from the same sample are listed, as sequenced in a study of response to subunit inactivated influenza vaccine. TCRdb re-called the RT-PCR reads with MiXCR, one entry per CDR3 protein. This table has a few hundred thousand distinct CDR3 sequences, about 20% appearing once. The sample in question was PBMCs from blood, obtained less than 22 months after vaccination. Receptors originate from a man aged 50 to 69 who received an inactivated influenza vaccine.

This clonotype has only a few counts. V usage is TRBV14 and J usage is TRBJ2-1, with 12 bases identical to TRBD2. V was clipped by 1 base and J by 5 bases; unmatched bases: 6. The CDR3 is 17 amino acids. Germline assignment: CDR1 SGHDN and CDR2 FVKESK. CDR3 nucleotides: TGTGCCAGCAGCCAAGGACTAGCGGGAGCGCTGAACAATGAGCAGTTCTTC. As protein: CASSQGLAGALNNEQFF.

This clonotype was detected only a few times. CDR3 nucleotides: TGTGCCAGCAGTGCCACCTGGGACAGCTCCTATGGCTACACCTTC. It specifies CASSATWDSSYGYTF. The rearrangement uses TRBV27 and TRBJ1-2; 7 nucleotides agree with TRBD1. The V segment lost 5 bases and the J segment 4 bases; nucleotides outside the gene matches: 10. Germline V CDR1 and CDR2: MNHEY, SMNVEV (reference sequence). The CDR3 extends over 15 amino acids.

The rearrangement links TRBV7-2 to TRBJ1-2, with D hard to call. V was cut by 1 base and J by 3 bases, with 9 bases left in between. In germline, CDR1 is SGHTA, CDR2 FQGNSA. CDR3 length equals 14 residues. CDR3 amino acids: CASSLGQHDYGYTF. DNA for the CDR3: TGTGCCAGCAGCTTAGGGCAGCATGACTATGGCTACACCTTC.

The chain has TRBV2 and TRBJ2-3, with a possible D match to TRBD1 (5 bases). The CDR3 length is 18 residues. Trimming stripped 3 bases from V and 2 bases from J, with 21 bases between. Germline CDR1 and CDR2: SNHLY and FYNNEI. The CDR3 DNA sequence: TGTGCCAGCAGTGATCTCTGGGCAGGGAAGGACCCCACAGATACGCAGTATTTT. This encodes CASSDLWAGKDPTDTQYF.

This clonotype appeared a few times. The V call is TRBV6-1, the J call TRBJ2-7, with D perhaps TRBD1 or TRBD2 (5 bases each). Per germline, CDR1 MNHNS and CDR2 SASEGT. The V and J ends lost 6 bases and 3 bases respectively, with 15 bases between them. The CDR3 consists of 14 residues. The CDR3 region has the DNA TGTGCCAGCAGCCCTCCGGGACGGCTCTACGAGCAGTACTTC. The encoded protein is CASSPPGRLYEQYF.

V and J are TRBV29-1 and TRBJ2-7; either TRBD1 or TRBD2 may supply D (7 bases each). The CDR3 is 12 residues long. V was cut by 6 bases and J by 3 bases, with 12 bases left in between. Per germline, CDR1 SQVTM and CDR2 ANQGSEA. The CDR3 reads CSVSGTDYEQYF. CDR3 nucleotides: TGCAGCGTAAGCGGGACAGACTACGAGCAGTACTTC.

The sample holds a few counts of this clonotype. This sequence joins TRBV12-3 or TRBV12-4 and TRBJ1-2; D is possibly TRBD1 (5 bases). The CDR3 is 15 residues long. V was clipped by 5 bases and J by 3 bases, with 16 bases between them. In nucleotides, the CDR3 is TGTGCCAGCAGTCTTTCAAGGGGAAAGGACTATGGCTACACCTTC. Translation gives CASSLSRGKDYGYTF.

This clonotype came up many times. The chain recombines TRBV12-3 or TRBV12-4 with TRBJ1-3; 7 bases align to TRBD1. After removal of 4 bases from V and 0 bases from J, the junction contained 6 bases not matched to a gene. The CDR3 loop spans 16 amino acids. The DNA for the CDR3 is TGTGCCAGCAGTTCCCTGGGACAGATCTCTGGAAACACCATATATTTT. Protein product: CASSSLGQISGNTIYF.

This sequence joins TRBV5-6 and TRBJ1-4; D remains unclear. CDR3 size: 15 residues. From germline, CDR1 is SGHDT and CDR2 YYEEEE. V was shortened by 0 bases and J by 7 bases, with 13 bases between the two germline ends. The CDR3 loop is CASSLDGVGAEKLFF. The CDR3 region has the DNA TGTGCCAGCAGCTTGGACGGGGTCGGAGCTGAAAAACTGTTTTTT.

Many counts were recorded for this clonotype. The chain carries TRBV4-1 and TRBJ1-5; D is ambiguous. Per the germline V gene, CDR1 is MGHRA and CDR2 is YSYEKL. CDR3 size: 16 residues. The V end was cut by 0 bases, the J end by 3 bases, with 12 bases between. The CDR3 DNA reads TGCGCCAGCAGCCAAGATTTCGGGGTGAACAATCAGCCCCAGCATTTT. This translates into CASSQDFGVNNQPQHF.

The chain combines TRBV6-1 with TRBJ1-3; D unresolved. CDR3 length: 14 residues. The germline V gene encodes CDR1 MNHNS and CDR2 SASEGT. The V end lost 7 bases, the J end lost 0 bases, and 10 bases lay between the germline ends. The CDR3 region has the DNA TGTGCCAGCATCGCAAGGGCCTCTGGAAACACCATATATTTT. Its translation is CASIARASGNTIYF.

This clonotype was counted between two and nine times. This chain links TRBV20-1 with TRBJ2-1, with 9 bases identical to TRBD2. This CDR3 has 14 residues. V lost 3 bases and J lost 7; bases outside the gene matches: 7. The germline CDR1 and CDR2 sequences are DFQATT and SNEGSKA (reference sequence). This CDR3 is CSASLAGVWNEQFF. In DNA, the CDR3 is TGCAGTGCTAGTTTAGCGGGAGTATGGAATGAGCAGTTCTTC.

The chain carries TRBV7-2 and TRBJ1-5; D is unresolved. CDR3 length: 16 amino acids. Trimming removed 0 bases from V and 7 bases from J, with 16 bases in between. The germline CDR1 and CDR2 sequences are SGHTA and FQGNSA. The CDR3 sequence: CASSLAAAHSGQPQHF. In DNA form, the CDR3 reads TGTGCCAGCAGCTTAGCGGCGGCGCACTCTGGGCAGCCCCAGCATTTT.

The chain is built from TRBV5-1 and TRBJ2-5; D ambiguous. CDR3 length equals 14 residues. V lost 0 bases, J lost 2 bases, and 8 bases lay in between. The germline V gene encodes CDR1 SGHRS and CDR2 YFSETQ. DNA for the CDR3: TGCGCCAGCAGCTTGGAAGGCCAGCAAGAGACCCAGTACTTC. This codes for CASSLEGQQETQYF.

The rearrangement links TRBV5-1 to TRBJ2-7, with 8 bases fitting TRBD1. The CDR3 has 15 amino acids. With 5 bases clipped from V and 5 bases from J, the junction kept 12 bases outside the gene matches. Germline loops: CDR1 SGHRS, CDR2 YFSETQ. The CDR3 region is CASRTPGTGQNEQYF. CDR3 nucleotide sequence: TGCGCCAGCAGGACGCCCGGGACAGGACAAAACGAGCAGTACTTC.

This clonotype was picked up a small number of times. This sequence joins TRBV6-2 or TRBV6-3 and TRBJ1-5, with D unclear. Trimming took 7 bases from V and 2 from J, leaving 9 bases between them. CDR1 and CDR2 from the germline V gene are MNHEY and SVGEGT. The CDR3 extends over 13 amino acids. CDR3 DNA sequence: TGTGCCAGCACAAGGTCGGGCAATCAGCCCCAGCATTTT. Translating it yields CASTRSGNQPQHF.

J is TRBJ1-1 and V is TRBV2, with D possibly matching TRBD1 (5 bases). Germline V gene data show CDR1 as SNHLY and CDR2 as FYNNEI. The germline V and J ends were trimmed by 6 bases and 5 bases, with 28 bases remaining between them. The CDR3 covers 18 residues. The CDR3 nucleotides are TGTGCCAGCAGCTCTGCGCCGGGACGGGGTGGGTCGGGGACTGAAGCTTTCTTT. Translation gives CASSSAPGRGGSGTEAFF.

V and J are TRBV2 and TRBJ2-1, with a tentative D call TRBD2 (6 bases). The V end was cut by 3 bases, the J end by 0 bases, with 9 bases between. This CDR3 is built from 15 residues. Germline loops: CDR1 SNHLY, CDR2 FYNNEI. The CDR3 nucleotides read TGTGCCAGCAGTGAGCGGGGATACTCCTACAATGAGCAGTTCTTC. It encodes CASSERGYSYNEQFF.

This clonotype was detected a few times. This chain uses TRBV4-2 with TRBJ1-1, with D unresolved. V lost 1 base and J 10 bases, leaving 13 bases between the germline ends. This CDR3 has 13 amino acids. CDR1 and CDR2 from the germline V gene are LGHNA and YNFKEQ. The CDR3 DNA is TGTGCCAGCAGCCAAGTGGTCGGTGATGGAGCTTTCTTT. Translating gives CASSQVVGDGAFF.

This clonotype was detected ten times or more. V usage is TRBV27 and J usage is TRBJ1-2, with 11 bases matching TRBD1. Germline CDR1 is MNHEY and CDR2 is SMNVEV (reference sequence). The CDR3 has 14 amino acids. Germline trimming cut 4 bases from V and 2 bases from J; bases unmatched to any gene: 0. CDR3 in DNA: TGTGCCAGCAGTTGGGACAGGGGGAACTATGGCTACACCTTC. Amino acid sequence: CASSWDRGNYGYTF.

This clonotype was counted a few times. V and J are TRBV6-1 and TRBJ2-7; 12 bases line up with TRBD2. With V trimmed by 6 bases and J by 4 bases, 1 base remained unmatched. CDR3 size: 13 residues. Germline values: CDR1 MNHNS, CDR2 SASEGT. CDR3 loop: CASRTSGSYEQYF. In nucleotides, the CDR3 is TGTGCCAGCAGGACTAGCGGGAGTTACGAGCAGTACTTC.

The CDR3 reads CASSQAGTDTQYF. CDR3 DNA: TGTGCCAGCAGCCAGGCCGGAACGGATACGCAGTATTTT. V usage is TRBV3-1 and J usage is TRBJ2-3; the D is unclear. Trimming shortened V by 3 bases and J by 6 bases, and 10 bases separated the two germline ends. CDR1 is LGHDT, CDR2 YNNKEL, per germline (reference sequence). This CDR3 comprises 13 residues.

This clonotype has ten or more counts. The chain couples TRBV5-1 to TRBJ1-2; 8 bases are a match to TRBD1. V shed 0 bases and J 3 bases; nucleotides not matched to a gene: 1. Germline CDR1 is SGHRS and CDR2 is YFSETQ. This CDR3 has 14 residues. The CDR3 DNA reads TGCGCCAGCAGCTTGGGGGGACAGGACTATGGCTACACCTTC. This encodes CASSLGGQDYGYTF.

There are many counts of this clonotype. The chain couples TRBV20-1 to TRBJ1-5; tentative D call: TRBD1 (5 bases). V shed 4 bases and J shed 0 bases, with 10 bases lying between them. The CDR3 contains 14 residues. The germline V gene has CDR1 DFQATT and CDR2 SNEGSKA (reference sequence). The CDR3 spells CSAIQGSSNQPQHF. The CDR3 nucleotides read TGCAGTGCTATCCAGGGTAGTAGCAATCAGCCCCAGCATTTT.

This clonotype has just a few counts. V usage is TRBV6-6 and J usage is TRBJ2-2; possibly TRBD1 for D (5 bases). The CDR3 is made up of 12 amino acids. Looked up from germline, CDR1 is MNHNY and CDR2 is SVGAGI (reference sequence). V was shortened by 7 bases and J by 7 bases, with 10 bases between the two germline ends. CDR3 loop: CASNLQVGELFF. Here the CDR3 DNA reads TGTGCCAGCAACTTACAGGTCGGGGAGCTGTTTTTT.

This clonotype was picked up a small number of times. This rearrangement joins TRBV7-2 to TRBJ1-6, with D possibly TRBD1 on 5 matching bases. V was clipped by 1 base and J by 9 bases, with 16 bases between them. The CDR3 has 16 amino acids. Germline assignment: CDR1 SGHTA and CDR2 FQGNSA. The CDR3 protein is CASSLGGTQSGSPLHF. The CDR3 bases are TGTGCCAGCAGCTTAGGGGGCACCCAGTCCGGTTCACCCCTCCACTTT.